This T cell receptor beta chain was obtained from a study of T cell responses to AZD1222 COVID-19 vaccine. Findings of the study overall: Spike regions recognized by vaccine-associated CD4 TCRs spanned the protein, led by 160-218 and 743-854.

The data were produced by immunoSEQ multiplex PCR, yet TCRdb's version contains in-frame clones alone and is incomplete. In the table there are 150,000 to 200,000 clones, roughly 94% of which are singletons. There are 14 residues in the CDR3. V lost 5 bases to trimming and J lost 1 base, with 11 bases between them. Germline V CDR1 and CDR2: SGHAT, FQNNGV. As regards this clone: Its antigen is unidentified.

V usage is TRBV11-2 and J usage is TRBJ1-2; D gene ambiguous. This clonotype originated in an adult in good health. The starting material was peripheral blood, obtained on day 0 of AZD1222 vaccination. The CDR3 sequence is CASSPTGDNYGYTF. CDR3 sequence (DNA): TGTGCCAGCAGCCCCACCGGGGATAACTATGGCTACACCTTC.